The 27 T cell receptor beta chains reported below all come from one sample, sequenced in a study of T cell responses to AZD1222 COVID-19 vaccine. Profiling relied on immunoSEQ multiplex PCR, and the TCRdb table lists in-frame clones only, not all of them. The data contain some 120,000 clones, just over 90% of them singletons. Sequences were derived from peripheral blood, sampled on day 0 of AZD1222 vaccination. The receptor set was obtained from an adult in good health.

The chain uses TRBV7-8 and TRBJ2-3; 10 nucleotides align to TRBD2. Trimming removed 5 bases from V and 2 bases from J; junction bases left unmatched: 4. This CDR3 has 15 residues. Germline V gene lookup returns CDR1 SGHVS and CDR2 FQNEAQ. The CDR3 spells CASSRGLAVTDTQYF. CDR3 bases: TGTGCCAGCAGCCGTGGACTAGCGGTCACAGATACGCAGTATTTT. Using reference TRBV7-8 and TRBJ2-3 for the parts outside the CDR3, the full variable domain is GAGVSQSPRYKVAKRGQDVALRCDPISGHVSLFWYQQALGQGPEFLTYFQNEAQLDKSGLPSDRFFAERPEGSVSTLKIQRTQQEDSAVYLCASSRGLAVTDTQYFGPGTRLTVL.

CDR3: CASSIEGGASSYNSPLHF. Here the CDR3 DNA reads TGTGCCAGTAGTATAGAGGGAGGCGCTAGCTCCTATAATTCACCCCTCCACTTT. This rearrangement joins TRBV19 to TRBJ1-6; D call uncertain. Germline CDR1 reads LNHDA; CDR2 reads SQIVND (reference sequence). The CDR3 loop spans 18 amino acids. V lost 0 bases, J lost 0 bases, and 12 bases lay in between.

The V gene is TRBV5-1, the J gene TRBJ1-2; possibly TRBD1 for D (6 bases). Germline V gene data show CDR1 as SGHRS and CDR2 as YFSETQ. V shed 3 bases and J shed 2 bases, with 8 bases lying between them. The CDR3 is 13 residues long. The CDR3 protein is CASSSDSNYGYTF. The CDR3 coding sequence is TGCGCCAGCAGCTCGGACAGCAACTATGGCTACACCTTC.

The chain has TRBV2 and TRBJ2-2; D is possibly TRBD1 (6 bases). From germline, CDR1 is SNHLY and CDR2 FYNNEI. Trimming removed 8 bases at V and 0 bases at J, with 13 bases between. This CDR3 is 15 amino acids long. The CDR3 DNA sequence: TGTGCCAGCTCTTACAGGGTCGCGAACACCGGGGAGCTGTTTTTT. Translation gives CASSYRVANTGELFF.

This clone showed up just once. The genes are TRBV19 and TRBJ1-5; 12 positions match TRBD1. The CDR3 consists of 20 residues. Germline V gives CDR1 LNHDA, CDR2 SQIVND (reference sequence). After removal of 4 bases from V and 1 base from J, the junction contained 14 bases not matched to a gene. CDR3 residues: CASSNLPGTGGEGSNQPQHF. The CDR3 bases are TGTGCCAGTAGTAACCTCCCGGGGACAGGGGGCGAGGGGAGCAATCAGCCCCAGCATTTT.

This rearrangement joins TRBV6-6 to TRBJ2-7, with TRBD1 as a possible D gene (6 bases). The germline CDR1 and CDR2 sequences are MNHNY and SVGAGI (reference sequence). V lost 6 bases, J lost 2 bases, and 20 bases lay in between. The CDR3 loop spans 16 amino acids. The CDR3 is CASSTFPQGLTYEQYF. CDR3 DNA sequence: TGTGCCAGCAGCACCTTTCCACAGGGTCTCACCTACGAGCAGTACTTC.

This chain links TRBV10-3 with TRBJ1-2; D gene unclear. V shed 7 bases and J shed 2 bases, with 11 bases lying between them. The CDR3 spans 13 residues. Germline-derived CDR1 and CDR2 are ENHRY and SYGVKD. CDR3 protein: CAIMAERNYGYTF. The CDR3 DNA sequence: TGTGCCATCATGGCAGAGAGGAACTATGGCTACACCTTC.

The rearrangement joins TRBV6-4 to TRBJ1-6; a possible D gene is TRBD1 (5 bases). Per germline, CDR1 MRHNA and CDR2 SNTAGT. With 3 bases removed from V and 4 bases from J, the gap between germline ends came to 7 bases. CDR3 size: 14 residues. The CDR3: CASSEGTYNSPLHF. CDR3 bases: TGTGCCAGCAGTGAGGGGACTTATAATTCACCCCTCCACTTT.

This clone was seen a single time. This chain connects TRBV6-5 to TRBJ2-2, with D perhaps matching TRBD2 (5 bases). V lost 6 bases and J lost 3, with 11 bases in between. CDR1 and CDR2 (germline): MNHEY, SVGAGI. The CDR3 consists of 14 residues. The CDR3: CASRPTSYTGELFF. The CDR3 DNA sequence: TGTGCCAGCAGGCCCACTAGTTACACCGGGGAGCTGTTTTTT.

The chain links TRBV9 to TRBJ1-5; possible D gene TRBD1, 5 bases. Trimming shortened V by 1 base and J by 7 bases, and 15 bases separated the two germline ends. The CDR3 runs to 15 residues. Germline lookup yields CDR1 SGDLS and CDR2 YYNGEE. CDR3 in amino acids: CASSVQGGIGQPQHF. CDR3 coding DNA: TGTGCCAGCAGCGTACAGGGTGGTATAGGGCAGCCCCAGCATTTT. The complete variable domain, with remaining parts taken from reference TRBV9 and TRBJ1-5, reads DSGVTQTPKHLITATGQRVTLRCSPRSGDLSVYWYQQSLDQGLQFLIQYYNGEERAKGNILERFSAQQFPDLHSELNLSSLELGDSALYFCASSVQGGIGQPQHFGDGTRLSIL.

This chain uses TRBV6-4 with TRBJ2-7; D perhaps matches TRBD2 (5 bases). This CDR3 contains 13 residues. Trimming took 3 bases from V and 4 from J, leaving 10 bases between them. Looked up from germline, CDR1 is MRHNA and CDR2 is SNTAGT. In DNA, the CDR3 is TGTGCCAGCAGTGAGGGAGACGGTTACGAGCAGTACTTC. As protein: CASSEGDGYEQYF.

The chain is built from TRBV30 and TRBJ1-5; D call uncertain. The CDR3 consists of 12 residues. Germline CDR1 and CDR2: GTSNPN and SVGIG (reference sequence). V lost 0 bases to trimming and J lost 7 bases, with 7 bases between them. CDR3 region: CAWSVWEQPQHF. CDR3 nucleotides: TGTGCCTGGAGTGTATGGGAACAGCCCCAGCATTTT.

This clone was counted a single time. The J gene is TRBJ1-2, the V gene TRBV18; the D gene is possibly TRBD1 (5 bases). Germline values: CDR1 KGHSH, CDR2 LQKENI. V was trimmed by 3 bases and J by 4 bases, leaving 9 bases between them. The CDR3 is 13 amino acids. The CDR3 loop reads CASSPGGAYGYTF. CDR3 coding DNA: TGTGCCAGCTCACCTGGGGGTGCCTATGGCTACACCTTC.

This CDR3 reads CASSFGQGAGGELFF. The CDR3 nucleotides are TGTGCCAGCAGTTTCGGACAGGGGGCGGGCGGGGAGCTGTTTTTT. The genes are TRBV27 and TRBJ2-2; 11 bases agree with TRBD1. There are 15 residues in the CDR3. V lost 3 bases, J lost 7 bases, and 4 bases stayed unmatched. The germline gives CDR1 MNHEY, CDR2 SMNVEV (reference sequence).

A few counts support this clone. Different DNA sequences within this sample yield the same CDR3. The CDR3: CASSYGTTYEQYF. DNA for the CDR3: TGTGCCAGCAGTTACGGGACTACCTACGAGCAGTACTTC. The rearrangement joins TRBV6-2 or TRBV6-3 to TRBJ2-7, with TRBD2 matching 7 bases. V was clipped by 2 bases and J by 2 bases; unmatched bases: 0. The CDR3 loop spans 13 amino acids. The V gene's germline CDR1 is MNHEY and CDR2 SVGEGT.

CDR3: CASSQDISNQPQHF. The CDR3 nucleotides read TGTGCCAGCAGTCAGGACATAAGCAATCAGCCCCAGCATTTT. J is TRBJ1-5 and V is TRBV6-2 or TRBV6-3; a weak D match, TRBD1 (5 bases). The CDR3 consists of 14 residues. V was cut by 5 bases and J by 1 base, with 9 bases left in between. The germline gives CDR1 MNHEY, CDR2 SVGEGT.

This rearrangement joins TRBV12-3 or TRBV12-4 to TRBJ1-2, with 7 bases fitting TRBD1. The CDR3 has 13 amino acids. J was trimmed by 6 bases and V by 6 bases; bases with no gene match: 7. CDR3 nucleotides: TGTGCCAGCAGCCCCGACAGGGATCATGGCTACACCTTC. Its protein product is CASSPDRDHGYTF.

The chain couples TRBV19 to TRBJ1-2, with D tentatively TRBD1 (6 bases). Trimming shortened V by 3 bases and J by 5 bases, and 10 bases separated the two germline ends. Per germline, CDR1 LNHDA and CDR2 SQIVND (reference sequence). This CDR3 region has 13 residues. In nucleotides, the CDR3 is TGTGCCAGTAGTATTTCGGGGGCATATGGCTACACCTTC. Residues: CASSISGAYGYTF. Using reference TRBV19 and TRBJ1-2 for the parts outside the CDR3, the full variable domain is DGGITQSPKYLFRKEGQNVTLSCEQNLNHDAMYWYRQDPGQGLRLIYYSQIVNDFQKGDIAEGYSVSREKKESFPLTVTSAQKNPTAFYLCASSISGAYGYTFGSGTRLTVV.

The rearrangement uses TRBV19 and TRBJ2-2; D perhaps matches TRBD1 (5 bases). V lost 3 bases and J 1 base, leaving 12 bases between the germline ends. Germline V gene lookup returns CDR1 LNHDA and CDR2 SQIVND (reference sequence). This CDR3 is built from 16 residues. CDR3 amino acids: CASSMPETENTGELFF. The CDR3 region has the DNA TGTGCCAGTAGTATGCCAGAGACAGAGAACACCGGGGAGCTGTTTTTT.

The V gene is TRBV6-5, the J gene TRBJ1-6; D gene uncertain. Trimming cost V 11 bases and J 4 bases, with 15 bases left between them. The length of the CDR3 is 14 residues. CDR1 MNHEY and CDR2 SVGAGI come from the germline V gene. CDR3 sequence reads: CAGRGEGYNSPLHF. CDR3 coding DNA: TGTGCCGGACGGGGAGAAGGGTATAATTCACCCCTCCACTTT.

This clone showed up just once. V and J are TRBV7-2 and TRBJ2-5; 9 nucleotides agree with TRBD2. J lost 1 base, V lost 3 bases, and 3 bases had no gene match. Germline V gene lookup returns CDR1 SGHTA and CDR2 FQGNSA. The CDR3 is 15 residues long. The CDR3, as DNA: TGTGCCAGCAGCTTGGGCGGGGGGGCCCAAGAGACCCAGTACTTC. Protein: CASSLGGGAQETQYF.

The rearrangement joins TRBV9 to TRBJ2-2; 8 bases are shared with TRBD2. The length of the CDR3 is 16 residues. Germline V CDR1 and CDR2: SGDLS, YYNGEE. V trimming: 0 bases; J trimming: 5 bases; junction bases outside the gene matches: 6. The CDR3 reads CASSVELAGRTGELFF. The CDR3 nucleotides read TGTGCCAGCAGCGTAGAATTAGCGGGGCGGACCGGGGAGCTGTTTTTT.

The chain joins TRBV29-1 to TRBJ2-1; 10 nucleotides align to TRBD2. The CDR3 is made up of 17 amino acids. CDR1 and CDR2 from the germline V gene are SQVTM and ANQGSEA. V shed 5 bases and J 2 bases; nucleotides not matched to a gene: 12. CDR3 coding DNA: TGCAGCGTTATCAGCGGGGGGGCTGGTTTCGCCTACAATGAGCAGTTCTTC. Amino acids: CSVISGGAGFAYNEQFF.

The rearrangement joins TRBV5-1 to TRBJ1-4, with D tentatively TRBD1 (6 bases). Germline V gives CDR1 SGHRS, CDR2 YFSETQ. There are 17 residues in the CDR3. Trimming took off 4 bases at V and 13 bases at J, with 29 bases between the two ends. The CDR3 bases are TGCGCCAGCAGCCCCCGCCCAGGGGATATGCCCCCCGGCGGACTGTTTTTT. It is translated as CASSPRPGDMPPGGLFF.

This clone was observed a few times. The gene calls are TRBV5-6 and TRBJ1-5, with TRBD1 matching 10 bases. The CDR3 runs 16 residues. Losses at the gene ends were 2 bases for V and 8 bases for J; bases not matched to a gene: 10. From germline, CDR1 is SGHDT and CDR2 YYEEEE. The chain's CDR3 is CASSLETGGNWEPQHF. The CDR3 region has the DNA TGTGCCAGCAGCTTAGAGACAGGGGGCAACTGGGAGCCCCAGCATTTT.

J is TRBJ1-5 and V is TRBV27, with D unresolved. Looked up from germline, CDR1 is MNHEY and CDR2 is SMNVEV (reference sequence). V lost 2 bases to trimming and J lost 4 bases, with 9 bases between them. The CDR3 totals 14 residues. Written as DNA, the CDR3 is TGTGCCAGCAGTTTAGGCGGGGTTAATCAGCCCCAGCATTTT. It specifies CASSLGGVNQPQHF.

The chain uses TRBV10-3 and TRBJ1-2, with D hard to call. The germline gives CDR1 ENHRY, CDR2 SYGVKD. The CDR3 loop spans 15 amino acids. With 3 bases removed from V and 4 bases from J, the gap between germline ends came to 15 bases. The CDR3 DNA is TGTGCCATCAGTGAATTCGGTGGCAGAAGCTATGGCTACACCTTC. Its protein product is CAISEFGGRSYGYTF.